This T cell receptor (beta chain) came from a study of TIL therapy for anti-PD-1-resistant metastatic lung cancer. On the study more broadly: By whole-exome sequencing, median non-synonymous tumor mutation burden was under 1.9 mutations per megabase. Notes on the study in general: Infused TIL clonotypes partially replaced the baseline blood repertoire, then decayed over months.

Sequencing used immunoSEQ v3. Only in-frame clones appear in the TCRdb table, and some are missing; sequencing was by immunoSEQ multiplex PCR. Here the sample spans tens of thousands of clones, around 63% being singletons. To note about this clone: Its antigen remains unknown.

Indicated time point: pre-treatment sample, taken before nivolumab and TIL therapy. Germline V gene sequence: CDR1 SGHTA, CDR2 FQGNSA. The CDR3 length is 14 residues. Deletions cut 1 base from V and 12 bases from J, with 18 bases between. This receptor was obtained from a person between 30 and 79 years old with non-small cell lung cancer. The gene calls are TRBV7-2 and TRBJ1-1; tentative D call: TRBD1 (6 bases). The source material was blood, sampled at baseline. The CDR3 reads CASSLGDAGASTFF. CDR3 nucleotides: TGTGCCAGCAGCTTAGGCGATGCAGGGGCGTCGACTTTCTTT.